Following are 5 T cell receptor beta chains from one sample sequenced in a study of shared clonotypes between healthy human individuals. Assay used: immunoSEQ multiplex PCR; TCRdb lists only in-frame clones, some missing. The profile covers roughly 2.2 million clones, with less than 95% appearing a single time and around 0.35% taken by the ten largest. Sequenced material: naive CD4+ T cells from PBMCs. Subset here: CD45RA+ positively selected. The receptor source for this set is a man between 18 and 29 years old in good health. Some clones in this sample may be carry-over from other donors' samples.

The chain carries TRBV29-1 and TRBJ2-2; D is ambiguous. CDR3 length equals 14 residues. V lost 4 bases and J 8 bases, leaving 17 bases between the germline ends. Germline CDR1 is SQVTM and CDR2 is ANQGSEA. The CDR3 loop is CSVGASTTPGELFF. DNA of the CDR3: TGCAGCGTTGGAGCCAGTACTACGCCAGGGGAGCTGTTTTTT.

The gene calls are TRBV6-5 and TRBJ2-2, with D possibly matching TRBD2 (6 bases). The germline V gene has CDR1 MNHEY and CDR2 SVGAGI. The V and J ends lost 8 bases and 3 bases respectively, with 13 bases between them. The CDR3 has 14 amino acids. CDR3 nucleotides: TGTGCCAGCTCGTGGGAGGCCTACACCGGGGAGCTGTTTTTT. This gives the protein CASSWEAYTGELFF.

The chain recombines TRBV6-6 with TRBJ2-3; possible D gene TRBD2, 5 bases. The CDR3 sequence is 12 residues long. V was pared by 8 bases and J by 5 bases, with 11 bases between. In germline, CDR1 is MNHNY, CDR2 SVGAGI (reference sequence). The CDR3 sequence is CASGDGLDTQYF. The CDR3 nucleotides read TGTGCCAGCGGGGATGGACTAGATACGCAGTATTTT.

CDR3 sequence reads: CASSLGGDGETQYF. In nucleotides, the CDR3 is TGTGCCAGCAGTTTAGGCGGGGACGGAGAGACCCAGTACTTC. J is TRBJ2-5 and V is TRBV28; weak D call: TRBD2 (6 bases). The V and J ends lost 2 bases and 4 bases respectively, with 11 bases between them. Germline V gives CDR1 MDHEN, CDR2 SYDVKM. CDR3 length: 14 amino acids.

The chain employs TRBV5-4 and TRBJ2-7, with D maybe TRBD1 (6 bases). With 4 bases removed from V and 1 base from J, the gap between germline ends came to 12 bases. In germline, CDR1 is SGHNT, CDR2 YYREEE (reference sequence). The CDR3 is made up of 14 amino acids. The CDR3 sequence: CASSSRQDSYEQYF. The CDR3 nucleotides are TGTGCCAGCAGCAGCAGACAGGATTCCTACGAGCAGTACTTC.